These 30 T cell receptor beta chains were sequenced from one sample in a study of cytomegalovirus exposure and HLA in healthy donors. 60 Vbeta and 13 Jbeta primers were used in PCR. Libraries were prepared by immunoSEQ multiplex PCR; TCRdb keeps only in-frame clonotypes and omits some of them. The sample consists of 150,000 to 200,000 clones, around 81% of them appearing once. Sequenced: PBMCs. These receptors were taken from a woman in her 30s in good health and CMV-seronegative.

The DNA of the CDR3 is TGTGCCAGCAGCGACGCGGGACGGTGGGACTATGGCTACACCTTC. Amino acid sequence: CASSDAGRWDYGYTF. The chain carries TRBV7-2 and TRBJ1-2; D is perhaps TRBD1 (5 bases). Germline V lookup: CDR1 SGHTA, CDR2 FQGNSA. This CDR3 is 15 amino acids long. V was clipped by 5 bases and J by 3 bases, with 16 bases between them.

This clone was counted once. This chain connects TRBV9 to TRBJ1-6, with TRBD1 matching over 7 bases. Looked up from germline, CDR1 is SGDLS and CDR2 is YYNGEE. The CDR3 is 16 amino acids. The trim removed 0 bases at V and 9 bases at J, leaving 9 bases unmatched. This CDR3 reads CASSVAGQGGGSPLHF. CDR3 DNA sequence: TGTGCCAGCAGCGTAGCCGGCCAGGGGGGTGGTTCACCCCTCCACTTT.

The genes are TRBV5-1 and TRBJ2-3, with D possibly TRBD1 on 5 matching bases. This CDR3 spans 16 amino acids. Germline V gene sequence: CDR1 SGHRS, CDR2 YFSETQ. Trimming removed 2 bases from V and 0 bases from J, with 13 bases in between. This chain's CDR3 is CASSFQGQSSTDTQYF. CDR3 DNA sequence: TGCGCCAGCAGCTTCCAGGGCCAGAGTAGCACAGATACGCAGTATTTT.

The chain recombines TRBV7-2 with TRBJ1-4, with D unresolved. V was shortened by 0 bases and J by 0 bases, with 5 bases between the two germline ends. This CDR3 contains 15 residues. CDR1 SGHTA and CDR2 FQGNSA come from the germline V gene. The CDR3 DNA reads TGTGCCAGCAGCTTAGCGCGCTCAACTAATGAAAAACTGTTTTTT. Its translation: CASSLARSTNEKLFF.

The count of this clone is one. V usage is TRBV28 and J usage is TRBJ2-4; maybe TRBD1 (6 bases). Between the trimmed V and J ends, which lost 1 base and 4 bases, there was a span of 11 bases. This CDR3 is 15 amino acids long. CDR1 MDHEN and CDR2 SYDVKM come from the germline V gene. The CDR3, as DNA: TGTGCCAGCAGTTTATCCCAGAGGGGGAAAAACATTCAGTACTTC. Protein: CASSLSQRGKNIQYF.

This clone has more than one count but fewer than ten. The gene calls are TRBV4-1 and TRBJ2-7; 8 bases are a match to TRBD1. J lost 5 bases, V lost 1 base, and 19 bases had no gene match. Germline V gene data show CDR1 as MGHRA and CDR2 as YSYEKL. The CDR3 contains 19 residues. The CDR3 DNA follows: TGCGCCAGCAGCCAAGTTATCCCAAGGGTGAGACAGGGGAGACACGAGCAGTACTTC. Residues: CASSQVIPRVRQGRHEQYF.

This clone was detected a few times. The CDR3 DNA reads TGTGCCAGTAAAACGACAGGGGCGACTAACTATGGCTACACCTTC. It codes for CASKTTGATNYGYTF. The chain recombines TRBV6-1 with TRBJ1-2; 8 bases are shared with TRBD1. Germline V lookup: CDR1 MNHNS, CDR2 SASEGT. J gave up 0 bases and V 9 bases, and 9 bases lay outside the gene matches. This CDR3 has 15 amino acids.

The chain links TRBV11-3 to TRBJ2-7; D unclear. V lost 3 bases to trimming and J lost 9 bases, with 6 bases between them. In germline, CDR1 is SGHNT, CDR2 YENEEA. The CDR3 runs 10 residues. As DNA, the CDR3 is TGTGCCAGCAGCTTTAACGGGCAGTACTTC. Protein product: CASSFNGQYF. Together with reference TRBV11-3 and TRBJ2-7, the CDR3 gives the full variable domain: EAGVVQSPRYKIIEKKQPVAFWCNPISGHNTLYWYLQNLGQGPELLIRYENEEAVDDSQLPKDRFSAERLKGVDSTLKIQPAELGDSAVYLCASSFNGQYFGPGTRLTVT.

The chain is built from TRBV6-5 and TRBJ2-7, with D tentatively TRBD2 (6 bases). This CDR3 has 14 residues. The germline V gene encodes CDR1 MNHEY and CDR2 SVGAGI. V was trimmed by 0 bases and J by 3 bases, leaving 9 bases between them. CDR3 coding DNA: TGTGCCAGCAGTTACTCTGCGGGGAGCTACGAGCAGTACTTC. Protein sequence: CASSYSAGSYEQYF.

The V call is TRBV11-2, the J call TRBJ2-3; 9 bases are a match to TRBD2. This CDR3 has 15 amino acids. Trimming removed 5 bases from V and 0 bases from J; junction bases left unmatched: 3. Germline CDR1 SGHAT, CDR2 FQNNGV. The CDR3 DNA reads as TGTGCCAGCAGCCAGCGGGGGGCTAGCACAGATACGCAGTATTTT. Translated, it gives CASSQRGASTDTQYF.

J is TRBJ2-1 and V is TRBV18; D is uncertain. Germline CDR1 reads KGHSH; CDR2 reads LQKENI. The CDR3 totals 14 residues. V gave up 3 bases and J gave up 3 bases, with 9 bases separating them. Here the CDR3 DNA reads TGTGCCAGCTCACCCCGTGTGTACTACAATGAGCAGTTCTTC. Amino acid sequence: CASSPRVYYNEQFF.

The CDR3 reads CATIRFSKLFF. CDR3 coding DNA: TGTGCCACCATCAGGTTTTCAAAACTGTTTTTT. The genes are TRBV14 and TRBJ1-4, with D unresolved. CDR1 and CDR2 from the germline V gene are SGHDN and FVKESK. The CDR3 is 11 residues long. V lost 10 bases to trimming and J lost 10 bases, with 13 bases between them.

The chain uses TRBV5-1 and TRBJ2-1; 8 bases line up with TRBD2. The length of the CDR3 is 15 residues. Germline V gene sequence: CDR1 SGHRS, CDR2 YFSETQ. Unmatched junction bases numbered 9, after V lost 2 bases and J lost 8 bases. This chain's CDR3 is CASSFTGTSVYEQFF. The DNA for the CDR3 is TGCGCCAGCAGCTTCACCGGGACTAGTGTATATGAGCAGTTCTTC.

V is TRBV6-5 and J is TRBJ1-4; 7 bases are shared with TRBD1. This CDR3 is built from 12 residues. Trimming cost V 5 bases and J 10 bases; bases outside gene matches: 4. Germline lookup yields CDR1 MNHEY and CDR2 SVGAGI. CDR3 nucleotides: TGTGCCAGCAGTACTCGGGACAGAAAACTGTTTTTT. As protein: CASSTRDRKLFF.

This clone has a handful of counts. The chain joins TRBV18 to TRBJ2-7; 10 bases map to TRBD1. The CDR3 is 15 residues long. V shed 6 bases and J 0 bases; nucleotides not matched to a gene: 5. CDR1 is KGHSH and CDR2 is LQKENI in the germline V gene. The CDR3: CASSPGTGASYEQYF. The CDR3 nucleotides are TGTGCCAGCTCCCCTGGGACAGGGGCCTCCTACGAGCAGTACTTC.

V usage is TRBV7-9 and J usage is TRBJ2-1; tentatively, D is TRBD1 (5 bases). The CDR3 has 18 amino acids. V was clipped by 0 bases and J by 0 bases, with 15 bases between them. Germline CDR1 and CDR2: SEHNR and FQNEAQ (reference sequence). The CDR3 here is CASSLAIDSANSYNEQFF. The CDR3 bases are TGTGCCAGCAGCTTAGCAATAGACAGCGCTAACTCCTACAATGAGCAGTTCTTC.

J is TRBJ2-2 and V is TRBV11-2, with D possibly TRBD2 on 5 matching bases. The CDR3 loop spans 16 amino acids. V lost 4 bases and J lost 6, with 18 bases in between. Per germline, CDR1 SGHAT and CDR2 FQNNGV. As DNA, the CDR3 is TGTGCCAGCAGCTCCCTCATACTAGTAGTATCCGGGGAGCTGTTTTTT. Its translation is CASSSLILVVSGELFF. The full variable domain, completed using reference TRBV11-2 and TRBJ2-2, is EAGVAQSPRYKIIEKRQSVAFWCNPISGHATLYWYQQILGQGPKLLIQFQNNGVVDDSQLPKDRFSAERLKGVDSTLKIQPAKLEDSAVYLCASSSLILVVSGELFFGEGSRLTVL.

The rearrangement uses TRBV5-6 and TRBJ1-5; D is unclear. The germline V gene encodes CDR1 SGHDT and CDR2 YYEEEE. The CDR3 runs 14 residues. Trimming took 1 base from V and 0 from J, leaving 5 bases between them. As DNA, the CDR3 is TGTGCCAGCAGCTTGTGGCTTAGCAATCAGCCCCAGCATTTT. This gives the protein CASSLWLSNQPQHF.

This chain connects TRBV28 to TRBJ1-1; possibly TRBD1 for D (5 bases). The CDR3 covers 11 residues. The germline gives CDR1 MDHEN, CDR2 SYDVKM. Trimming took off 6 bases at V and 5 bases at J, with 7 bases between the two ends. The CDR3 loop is CASSRQTEAFF. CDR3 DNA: TGTGCCAGCAGCCGACAGACTGAAGCTTTCTTT. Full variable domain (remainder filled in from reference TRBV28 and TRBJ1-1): DVKVTQSSRYLVKRTGEKVFLECVQDMDHENMFWYRQDPGLGLRLIYFSYDVKMKEKGDIPEGYSVSREKKERFSLILESASTNQTSMYLCASSRQTEAFFGQGTRLTVV.

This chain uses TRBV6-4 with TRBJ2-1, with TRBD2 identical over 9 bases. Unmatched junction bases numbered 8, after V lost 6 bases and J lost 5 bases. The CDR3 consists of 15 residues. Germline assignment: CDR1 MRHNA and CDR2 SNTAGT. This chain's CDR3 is CASSNGASGNNEQFF. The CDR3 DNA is TGTGCCAGCAGCAACGGGGCTAGCGGGAACAATGAGCAGTTCTTC.

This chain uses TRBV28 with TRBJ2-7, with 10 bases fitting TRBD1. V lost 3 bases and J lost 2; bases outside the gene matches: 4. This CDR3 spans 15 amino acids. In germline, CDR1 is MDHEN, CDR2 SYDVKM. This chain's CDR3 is CASSFLGQGTYEQYF. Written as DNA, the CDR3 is TGTGCCAGCAGTTTTTTGGGACAGGGGACCTACGAGCAGTACTTC.

The CDR3, as DNA: TGCGCCAGCAGCCAACTTTCCCTGAGGACAGGGGGGGCGAACACTGAAGCTTTCTTT. It codes for CASSQLSLRTGGANTEAFF. The rearrangement links TRBV4-1 to TRBJ1-1; 10 bases are shared with TRBD1. This CDR3 comprises 19 residues. Germline CDR1 and CDR2: MGHRA and YSYEKL. With V trimmed by 2 bases and J by 1 base, 13 bases remained unmatched.

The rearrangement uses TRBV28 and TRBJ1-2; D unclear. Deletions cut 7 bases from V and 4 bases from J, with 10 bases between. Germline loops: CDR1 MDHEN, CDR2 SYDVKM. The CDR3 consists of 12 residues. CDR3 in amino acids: CASTPGGYGYTF. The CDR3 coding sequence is TGTGCCAGCACCCCCGGCGGCTATGGCTACACCTTC.

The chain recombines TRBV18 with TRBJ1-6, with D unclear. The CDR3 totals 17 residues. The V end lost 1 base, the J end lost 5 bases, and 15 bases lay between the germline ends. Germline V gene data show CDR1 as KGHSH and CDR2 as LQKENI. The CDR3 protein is CASSPLEHGLDNSPLHF. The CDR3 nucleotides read TGTGCCAGCTCACCACTGGAGCACGGGTTGGATAATTCACCCCTCCACTTT.

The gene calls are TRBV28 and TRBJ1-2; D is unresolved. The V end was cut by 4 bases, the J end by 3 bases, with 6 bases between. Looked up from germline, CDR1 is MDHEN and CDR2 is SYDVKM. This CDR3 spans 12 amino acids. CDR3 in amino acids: CASSWRDYGYTF. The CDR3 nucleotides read TGTGCCAGCAGTTGGCGGGACTATGGCTACACCTTC.

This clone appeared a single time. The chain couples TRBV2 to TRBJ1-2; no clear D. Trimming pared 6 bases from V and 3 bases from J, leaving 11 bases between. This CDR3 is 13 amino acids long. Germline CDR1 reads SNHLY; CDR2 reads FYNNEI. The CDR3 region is CASSYQGDYGYTF. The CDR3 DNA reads TGTGCCAGCAGCTATCAAGGAGACTATGGCTACACCTTC.

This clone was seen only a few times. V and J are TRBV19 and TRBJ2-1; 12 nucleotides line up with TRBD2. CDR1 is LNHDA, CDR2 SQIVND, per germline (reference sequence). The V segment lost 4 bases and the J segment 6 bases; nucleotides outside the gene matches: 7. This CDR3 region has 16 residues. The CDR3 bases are TGTGCCAGTAGTACCTCGCTAGCGGGGGGGTTCAATGAGCAGTTCTTC. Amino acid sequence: CASSTSLAGGFNEQFF.

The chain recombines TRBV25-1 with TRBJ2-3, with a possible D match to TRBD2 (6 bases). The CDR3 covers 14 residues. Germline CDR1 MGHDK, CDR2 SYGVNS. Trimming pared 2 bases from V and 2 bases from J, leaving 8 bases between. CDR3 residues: CASSEAGFTDTQYF. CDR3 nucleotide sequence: TGTGCCAGCAGTGAAGCGGGGTTCACAGATACGCAGTATTTT.

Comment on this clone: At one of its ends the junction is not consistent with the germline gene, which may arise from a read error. CDR3 DNA: TGTGCCAGCAGCGGACTAGCAAGCAGAGATACGCAGTATTTT. This translates into CASSGLASRDTQYF. The chain is built from TRBV27 and TRBJ2-3, with 8 bases that match TRBD2. Germline values: CDR1 MNHEY, CDR2 SMNVEV (reference sequence). The CDR3 is made up of 14 amino acids.

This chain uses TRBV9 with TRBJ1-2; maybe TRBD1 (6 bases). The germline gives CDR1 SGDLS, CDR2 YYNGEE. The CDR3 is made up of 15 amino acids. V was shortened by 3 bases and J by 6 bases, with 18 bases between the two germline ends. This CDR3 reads CASSAERSGAHGYTF. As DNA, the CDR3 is TGTGCCAGCAGCGCCGAAAGGTCAGGGGCCCATGGCTACACCTTC.